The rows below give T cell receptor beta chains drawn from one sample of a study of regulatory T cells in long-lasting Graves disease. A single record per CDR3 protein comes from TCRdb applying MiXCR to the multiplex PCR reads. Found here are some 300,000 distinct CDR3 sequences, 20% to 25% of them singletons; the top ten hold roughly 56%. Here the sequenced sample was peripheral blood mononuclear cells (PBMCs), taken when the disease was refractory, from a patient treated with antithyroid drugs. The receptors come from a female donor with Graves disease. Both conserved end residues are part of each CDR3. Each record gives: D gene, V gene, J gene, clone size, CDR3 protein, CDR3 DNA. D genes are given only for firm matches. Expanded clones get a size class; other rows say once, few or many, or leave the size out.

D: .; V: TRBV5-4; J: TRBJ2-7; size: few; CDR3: CASSHREGSYEQYF; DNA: TGTGCCAGCAGCCACAGGGAGGGCTCCTACGAGCAGTACTTC
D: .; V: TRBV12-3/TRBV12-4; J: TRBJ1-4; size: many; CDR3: CASSLGPRGNEKLFF; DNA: TGTGCCAGCAGTTTAGGGCCACGGGGTAACGAAAAACTGTTTTTT
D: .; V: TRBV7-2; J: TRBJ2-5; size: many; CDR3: CASSLQSAQYF; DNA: TGTGCCAGCAGCTTGCAGTCGGCCCAGTACTTC
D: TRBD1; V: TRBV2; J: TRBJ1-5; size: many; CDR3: CASSEAGQKNQPQHF; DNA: TGTGCCAGCAGTGAAGCGGGACAGAAAAATCAGCCCCAGCATTTT
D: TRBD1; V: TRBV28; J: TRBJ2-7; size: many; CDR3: CASSLSQGAPSYEQYF; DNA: TGTGCCAGCAGTTTATCACAGGGGGCACCTTCCTACGAGCAGTACTTC
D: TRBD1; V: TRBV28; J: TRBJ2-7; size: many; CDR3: CASSLSETGLPYEQYF; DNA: TGTGCCAGCAGTTTATCCGAGACAGGGCTACCCTACGAGCAGTACTTC
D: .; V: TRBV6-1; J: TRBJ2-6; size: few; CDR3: CASKLLNVLTF; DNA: TGTGCCAGCAAACTACTGAACGTCCTGACTTTC
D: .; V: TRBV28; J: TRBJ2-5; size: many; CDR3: CASSLSGQEAQYF; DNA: TGTGCCAGCAGTTTATCGGGTCAAGAGGCCCAGTACTTC
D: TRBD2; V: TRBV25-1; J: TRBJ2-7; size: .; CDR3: CASSEREYPYEQYF; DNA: TGTGCCAGCAGTGAGCGGGAGTACCCCTACGAGCAGTACTTC
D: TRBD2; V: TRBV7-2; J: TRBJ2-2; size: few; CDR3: CASSLYARGGQNTGELFF; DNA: TGTGCCAGCAGCTTATACGCCCGGGGGGGCCAGAACACCGGGGAGCTGTTTTTT
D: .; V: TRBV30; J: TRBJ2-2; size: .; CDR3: CAWTANTGELFF; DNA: TGTGCCTGGACTGCCAACACCGGGGAGCTGTTTTTT
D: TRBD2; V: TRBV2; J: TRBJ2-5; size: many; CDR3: CASTLAGVWETQYF; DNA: TGTGCCAGCACTCTAGCGGGAGTTTGGGAGACCCAGTACTTC
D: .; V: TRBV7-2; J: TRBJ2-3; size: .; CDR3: CASSLLATSGDTQYF; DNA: TGTGCCAGCAGCTTATTGGCCACCTCGGGGGATACGCAGTATTTT
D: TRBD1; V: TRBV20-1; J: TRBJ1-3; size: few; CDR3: CSARVRGWASGNTIYF; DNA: TGCAGTGCTAGAGTCAGGGGGTGGGCCTCTGGAAACACCATATATTTT
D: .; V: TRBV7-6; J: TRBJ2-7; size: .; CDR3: CASSPGSEQYF; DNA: TGTGCCAGCAGCCCCGGGAGCGAGCAGTACTTC